This T cell receptor beta chain was profiled in a study of T cells in Graves' hyperthyroidism and ophthalmopathy. Study conclusions and caveats: The model anticipated ophthalmopathy a median around 6 months pre-onset. The blood repertoire included most of the expanded thyroid clonotypes above 0.001.

Notes on this clonotype: The antigen is unknown. With a much larger clone just one base away, this may be a read error.

Diagnostic decisions used clinical symptoms, serum thyroxine and TRAb, thyroid ultrasound and orbital computed tomography. Drawn at first hyperthyroidism diagnosis, the blood sample preceded any ophthalmopathy symptoms. From RNA transcripts, TCR beta CDR3 regions were amplified. When the TCR CDR3 underwent first-round RT-PCR, the HTBI primer set was used. TCRdb re-called the multiplex PCR reads with MiXCR, one entry per CDR3 protein. This sample carries about 360,000 distinct CDR3 sequences, about 14% of them seen once, and the ten largest clones take less than 25%. This CDR3 has 16 amino acids. Germline CDR1 MDHEN, CDR2 SYDVKM.

V and J are TRBV28 and TRBJ1-1, with D maybe TRBD1 (6 bases). The receptor was derived from a man aged 25-45 years with Graves' hyperthyroidism that later progressed to Graves' ophthalmopathy. What was sequenced was blood. The CDR3 DNA sequence: TGTGTCAGCAGTATGATTCCCACAGGGTGGAACACTGAAGCTTTCTTT. Its protein product is CVSSMIPTGWNTEAFF.